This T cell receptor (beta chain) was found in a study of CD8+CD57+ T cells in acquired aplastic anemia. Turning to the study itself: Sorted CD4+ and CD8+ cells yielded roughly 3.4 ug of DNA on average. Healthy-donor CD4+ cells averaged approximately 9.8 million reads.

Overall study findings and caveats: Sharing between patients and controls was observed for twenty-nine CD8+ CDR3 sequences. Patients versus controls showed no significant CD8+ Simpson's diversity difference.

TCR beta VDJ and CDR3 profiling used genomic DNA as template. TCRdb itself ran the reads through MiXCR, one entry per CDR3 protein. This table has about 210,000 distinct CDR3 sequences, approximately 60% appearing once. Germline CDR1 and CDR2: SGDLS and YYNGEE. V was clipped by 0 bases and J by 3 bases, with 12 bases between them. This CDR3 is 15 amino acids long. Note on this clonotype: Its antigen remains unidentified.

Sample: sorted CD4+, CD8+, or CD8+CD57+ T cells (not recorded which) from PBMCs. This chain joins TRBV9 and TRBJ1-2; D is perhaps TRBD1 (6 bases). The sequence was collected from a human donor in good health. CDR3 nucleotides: TGTGCCAGCAGCGTAGTTCAGGGGTCGGACTATGGCTACACCTTC. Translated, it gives CASSVVQGSDYGYTF. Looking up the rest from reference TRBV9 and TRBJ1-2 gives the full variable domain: DSGVTQTPKHLITATGQRVTLRCSPRSGDLSVYWYQQSLDQGLQFLIQYYNGEERAKGNILERFSAQQFPDLHSELNLSSLELGDSALYFCASSVVQGSDYGYTFGSGTRLTVV.